This TCR beta chain was profiled in a study of blood T cell repertoires in COVID-19. Overall study context: The United States, Italy and Spain supplied acute and convalescent COVID-19 samples. Sample material is recorded as cDNA or gDNA derived from T cells, B-cell-depleted T cells, or PBMCs.

The CDR3 spans 18 residues. Germline values: CDR1 LGHDT, CDR2 YNNKEL (reference sequence). The J segment lost 7 bases and the V segment lost 1 base, leaving 14 bases of the junction unmatched. Some clones are missing from TCRdb's copy, which holds only in-frame ones; the method was immunoSEQ multiplex PCR. In the table there are over 200,000 clones, around four fifths of which are singletons. This clone appeared a single time. The chain recombines TRBV3-1 (or the pseudogene TRBV3-2) with TRBJ2-1; 9 bases are shared with TRBD2. The TCR was taken from a woman aged 40 to 50 with active or convalescent COVID-19. Sequencing used peripheral blood. The CDR3 reads CASSQAPSGLADTNEQFF. The CDR3 region has the DNA TGTGCCAGCAGCCAAGCCCCCTCGGGACTAGCAGATACAAATGAGCAGTTCTTC.